What follows are 16 T cell receptor beta chains derived from one specimen sequenced in a study of monozygotic twins with inflammatory bowel disease. With the 5' RACE reads reprocessed, TCRdb shows one record per CDR3 protein and no DNA. Here the sample table reports 310,000 or so distinct CDR3 sequences. Sequencing was done on a sample of blood. The source is a human donor with ulcerative colitis or Crohn's disease, or a healthy co-twin of an affected twin (not recorded which).

This sequence joins TRBV13 and TRBJ2-3; TCRdb designates TRBD2, a call that cannot be tested without DNA. Germline CDR1 reads PRHDT; CDR2 reads FYEKMQ (reference sequence). This CDR3 has 16 amino acids. CDR3 residues: CASSSIIAGGTDTQYF.

The CDR3 sequence: CAISGGTGDQPQHF. The V call is TRBV10-3, the J call TRBJ1-5; the D call from TCRdb, TRBD1, cannot be confirmed without DNA. CDR1 and CDR2 (germline): ENHRY, SYGVKD. This CDR3 region has 14 residues.

This chain connects TRBV29-1 to TRBJ2-3; the TCRdb call, TRBD1, lacks DNA for checking. Germline lookup yields CDR1 SQVTM and CDR2 ANQGSEA. The CDR3 is 14 residues long. The CDR3 reads CSVVARGSTDTQYF.

The chain uses TRBV5-1 and TRBJ2-1; there is no DNA to check the TCRdb D call of TRBD2. From germline, CDR1 is SGHRS and CDR2 YFSETQ. CDR3 length: 16 amino acids. The chain's CDR3 is CASSGGAGGPEYEQFF.

The chain links TRBV27 to TRBJ2-7; there is no DNA to check the TCRdb D call of TRBD1. There are 14 residues in the CDR3. Germline CDR1 MNHEY, CDR2 SMNVEV (reference sequence). The CDR3 region is CASSGRGVSYEQYF.

The rearrangement joins TRBV28 to TRBJ2-1; TCRdb lists TRBD1, though no DNA is available to test this call. The CDR3 sequence is 13 residues long. Germline CDR1 is MDHEN and CDR2 is SYDVKM. CDR3 amino acids: CASRPGGQWEQFF.

The rearrangement links TRBV19 to TRBJ1-1. CDR1 is LNHDA and CDR2 is SQIVND in the germline V gene (reference sequence). The CDR3 length is 14 residues. The CDR3 protein is CASRAGPLNTEAFF.

The CDR3 here is CASTPRRGMNTEAFF. This chain joins TRBV27 and TRBJ1-1; without DNA, the TCRdb call of TRBD1 cannot be checked. Germline loops: CDR1 MNHEY, CDR2 SMNVEV (reference sequence). CDR3 length: 15 residues.

The chain has TRBV7-8 and TRBJ2-1. Germline CDR1 reads SGHVS; CDR2 reads FQNEAQ. This CDR3 is 14 amino acids long. CDR3: CASSLAGDYNEQFF.

V is TRBV4-2 and J is TRBJ2-7; the D gene TCRdb calls, TRBD1, cannot be checked with no DNA. CDR3 size: 15 residues. Per the germline V gene, CDR1 is LGHNA and CDR2 is YNFKEQ. Here the CDR3 reads CASSQGYGADYEQYF.

The rearrangement links TRBV6-2 or TRBV6-3 to TRBJ1-1; TCRdb's D call of TRBD1 is untestable without DNA. Per the germline V gene, CDR1 is MNHEY and CDR2 is SVGEGT. The CDR3 runs 13 residues. The CDR3 sequence: CASGNTGDTEAFF.

This chain links TRBV7-9 with TRBJ2-2; TCRdb proposes TRBD1, but this gene call is untestable without DNA. The CDR3 spans 16 residues. Germline lookup yields CDR1 SEHNR and CDR2 FQNEAQ (reference sequence). This chain's CDR3 is CASSRHRDTGTGELFF.

The CDR3 reads CAWNRDRGLYEQYF. The chain links TRBV30 to TRBJ2-7; as DNA is missing, the TRBD1 call by TCRdb cannot be tested. The CDR3 runs to 14 residues. Germline loops: CDR1 GTSNPN, CDR2 SVGIG (reference sequence).

This chain links TRBV27 with TRBJ2-5. The CDR3 is made up of 13 amino acids. The germline CDR1 and CDR2 sequences are MNHEY and SMNVEV (reference sequence). CDR3 region: CASRMTYQETQYF.

The chain couples TRBV19 to TRBJ2-3; TCRdb selects TRBD1, and the lack of DNA leaves this call unchecked. Looked up from germline, CDR1 is LNHDA and CDR2 is SQIVND (reference sequence). The CDR3 length is 15 residues. The chain's CDR3 is CASSGRQGRTDTQYF.

The V and J genes are TRBV25-1 and TRBJ2-3. The CDR3 sequence is 12 residues long. In germline, CDR1 is MGHDK, CDR2 SYGVNS. The CDR3: CASSEWTDTQYF.